The 19 T cell receptor beta chains in this list originate from one sample, sequenced in a study of breast tumors, draining lymph nodes, adjacent tissues. Axillary draining lymph nodes of breast cancer patients supplied the node samples. TCRdb re-called the multiplex PCR reads with MiXCR, one entry per CDR3 protein. The data show fewer than 90,000 distinct CDR3 sequences, roughly 29% seen once. Sequenced material: axillary lymph node tissue. The receptors come from a female donor with breast cancer. Some clones in this sample may be carry-over from other donors' samples.

The V call is TRBV7-8, the J call TRBJ2-2, with 11 bases lining up with TRBD2. From germline, CDR1 is SGHVS and CDR2 FQNEAQ. There are 16 residues in the CDR3. The trim removed 4 bases at V and 5 bases at J, leaving 6 bases unmatched. The CDR3 sequence: CASSSSGRILTGELFF. CDR3 nucleotide sequence: TGTGCCAGCAGCTCTAGCGGGAGGATTTTGACCGGGGAGCTGTTTTTT. The whole variable domain, remainder taken from reference TRBV7-8 and TRBJ2-2, is GAGVSQSPRYKVAKRGQDVALRCDPISGHVSLFWYQQALGQGPEFLTYFQNEAQLDKSGLPSDRFFAERPEGSVSTLKIQRTQQEDSAVYLCASSSSGRILTGELFFGEGSRLTVL.

The chain is built from TRBV4-2 and TRBJ2-1; 13 nucleotides align to TRBD2. With V trimmed by 0 bases and J by 7 bases, 3 bases remained unmatched. There are 16 residues in the CDR3. Germline CDR1 and CDR2: LGHNA and YNFKEQ. The CDR3 loop reads CASSQEGLAGLNEQFF. The CDR3 DNA sequence: TGTGCCAGCAGCCAAGAGGGACTAGCGGGACTGAATGAGCAGTTCTTC.

V gene TRBV20-1 combines with J gene TRBJ1-2; D unresolved. Germline CDR1 DFQATT, CDR2 SNEGSKA (reference sequence). The V end was cut by 3 bases, the J end by 4 bases, with 15 bases between. The CDR3 is made up of 14 amino acids. The CDR3: CSASEPGTSYGYTF. CDR3 nucleotide sequence: TGCAGTGCTAGTGAGCCGGGAACTAGCTATGGCTACACCTTC.

This clonotype showed up just a few times. The chain is built from TRBV6-2 or TRBV6-3 and TRBJ2-7; 7 bases align to TRBD1. The CDR3 has 14 residues. Germline CDR1 is MNHEY and CDR2 is SVGEGT. The junction had 7 bases not matched to a gene; V was cut back by 6 bases and J by 2 bases. The CDR3 region has the DNA TGTGCCAGCAGGCCCGGGACAGTCACCTACGAGCAGTACTTC. Encoded protein: CASRPGTVTYEQYF.

This clonotype occurred many times. This rearrangement joins TRBV12-3 or TRBV12-4 to TRBJ1-5, with D perhaps matching TRBD1 (6 bases). The CDR3 has 16 residues. Trimming left V 1 base short and J 3 bases short, with 13 bases between. The CDR3 loop is CASSLGWTDYNQPQHF. CDR3 nucleotide sequence: TGTGCCAGCAGTTTAGGCTGGACAGATTACAATCAGCCCCAGCATTTT.

The rearrangement links TRBV5-7 to TRBJ1-2; the match to TRBD1 covers 7 bases. TRBV5-7 falls under the ORF class, with uncertain function. This CDR3 has 14 amino acids. Losses at the gene ends were 0 bases for V and 1 base for J; bases not matched to a gene: 0. Written as DNA, the CDR3 is TGTGCCAGCAGCTTGGGACAGGGTAACTATGGCTACACCTTC. It translates to CASSLGQGNYGYTF.

This clonotype has at least ten counts. The J gene is TRBJ2-1, the V gene TRBV9, with TRBD2 matching over 9 bases. With V trimmed by 7 bases and J by 3 bases, 5 bases remained unmatched. Germline lookup yields CDR1 SGDLS and CDR2 YYNGEE. CDR3 size: 14 residues. The CDR3 sequence is CASGPAGGYNEQFF. In nucleotides, the CDR3 is TGTGCCAGCGGTCCAGCGGGAGGCTACAATGAGCAGTTCTTC.

Regarding this clonotype: A junction end diverges from the germline sequence, so it may reflect a read error. This sequence joins TRBV12-3 or TRBV12-4 and TRBJ1-4; 7 bases align to TRBD1. The CDR3 loop spans 13 amino acids. Here the CDR3 DNA reads TGTGCCAGCGGTTTACAGGGGAGCGCGGAACTGTTTTTT. Residues: CASGLQGSAELFF.

This clonotype was recorded many times. V and J are TRBV28 and TRBJ1-5; D is ambiguous. Per germline, CDR1 MDHEN and CDR2 SYDVKM. Trimming pared 2 bases from V and 6 bases from J, leaving 14 bases between. This CDR3 is built from 15 residues. This CDR3 reads CASSLAPSITQPQHF. The CDR3 DNA is TGTGCCAGCAGTTTAGCCCCATCAATCACTCAGCCCCAGCATTTT.

This clonotype was counted only a few times. The rearrangement joins TRBV28 to TRBJ2-7; perhaps D is TRBD1 or TRBD2 (6 bases each). Germline lookup yields CDR1 MDHEN and CDR2 SYDVKM. Trimming took 6 bases from V and 7 from J, leaving 16 bases between them. This CDR3 is 13 amino acids long. The CDR3 region is CASSHREAREQYF. CDR3 nucleotide sequence: TGTGCCAGCAGCCACAGGGAGGCTCGGGAGCAGTACTTC.

This clonotype was counted many times. A read error is possible here, since a much larger clone lies one base away. The chain is built from TRBV20-1 and TRBJ2-1; 12 bases map to TRBD2. This CDR3 has 14 amino acids. V lost 3 bases and J lost 9; bases outside the gene matches: 6. The germline gives CDR1 DFQATT, CDR2 SNEGSKA (reference sequence). CDR3 region: CSASRLAGVTEQFF. The CDR3 DNA is TGCAGTGCTAGCAGACTAGCGGGAGTCACTGAGCAGTTCTTC.

This clonotype was detected many times. The chain carries TRBV28 and TRBJ1-6, with 10 bases that match TRBD1. Trimming took 6 bases from V and 5 from J; bases not matched to a gene: 7. This CDR3 is built from 16 residues. Germline values: CDR1 MDHEN, CDR2 SYDVKM. The CDR3 DNA reads as TGTGCCAGCAGACGACAGGGGGCAAAGGATAATTCACCCCTCCACTTT. Its translation is CASRRQGAKDNSPLHF.

The V gene is TRBV7-9, the J gene TRBJ2-5, with D possibly matching TRBD2 (5 bases). Germline CDR1 SEHNR, CDR2 FQNEAQ (reference sequence). The CDR3 loop spans 15 amino acids. V lost 0 bases, J lost 12 bases, and 20 bases lay in between. The CDR3 spells CASSLALAEDFRKYF. CDR3 nucleotides: TGTGCCAGCAGCTTAGCGCTCGCGGAGGACTTTCGAAAGTACTTC.

This clonotype was seen at least ten times. V and J are TRBV7-2 and TRBJ1-5; possibly TRBD1 for D (5 bases). Per germline, CDR1 SGHTA and CDR2 FQGNSA. CDR3 length equals 15 residues. V was trimmed by 5 bases and J by 3 bases, leaving 14 bases between them. The chain's CDR3 is CASSRERDPNQPQHF. Written as DNA, the CDR3 is TGTGCCAGCAGCCGAGAGAGGGACCCCAATCAGCCCCAGCATTTT.

The genes are TRBV27 and TRBJ2-6; the D is unclear. The V and J ends lost 8 bases and 2 bases respectively, with 13 bases between them. The CDR3 extends over 15 amino acids. From germline, CDR1 is MNHEY and CDR2 SMNVEV (reference sequence). CDR3 in DNA: TGTGCCAGCTCCGGCCTGCAGGCTGGGGCCAACGTCCTGACTTTC. Translated: CASSGLQAGANVLTF.

This clonotype was detected a few times. The chain uses TRBV4-1 and TRBJ1-1; 11 bases are shared with TRBD1. Germline CDR1 reads MGHRA; CDR2 reads YSYEKL. With 0 bases clipped from V and 5 bases from J, the junction kept 8 bases outside the gene matches. There are 17 residues in the CDR3. CDR3 amino acids: CASSQDIGQGARTEAFF. The CDR3, as DNA: TGCGCCAGCAGCCAAGATATCGGACAGGGGGCGAGGACTGAAGCTTTCTTT.

This clonotype was recorded many times. V usage is TRBV20-1 and J usage is TRBJ2-7; a weak D match, TRBD2 (5 bases). The germline V gene encodes CDR1 DFQATT and CDR2 SNEGSKA (reference sequence). The CDR3 spans 11 residues. The V gene lost 5 bases and the J gene lost 4 bases, with 9 bases spanning the gap. CDR3 protein: CSAEGVYEQYF. DNA for the CDR3: TGCAGTGCTGAGGGAGTATACGAGCAGTACTTC.

On this clonotype: Its ends do not fully match the called genes, so a read error is possible. The chain combines TRBV20-1 with TRBJ1-3, with a possible D match to TRBD1 (5 bases). This CDR3 spans 14 amino acids. The germline gives CDR1 DFQATT, CDR2 SNEGSKA (reference sequence). CDR3 sequence reads: CSARRGTSGTTIYF. CDR3 DNA: TGCAGTGCTCGACGAGGGACCTCTGGAACCACCATATATTTT.

This clonotype was detected many times. The gene calls are TRBV29-1 and TRBJ2-6; D gene uncertain. The CDR3 is 17 residues long. Per germline, CDR1 SQVTM and CDR2 ANQGSEA. V was trimmed by 5 bases and J by 1 base, leaving 18 bases between them. The CDR3 spells CSVLGRVTKSGANVLTF. The DNA for the CDR3 is TGCAGCGTTCTGGGCCGGGTTACCAAATCTGGGGCCAACGTCCTGACTTTC.